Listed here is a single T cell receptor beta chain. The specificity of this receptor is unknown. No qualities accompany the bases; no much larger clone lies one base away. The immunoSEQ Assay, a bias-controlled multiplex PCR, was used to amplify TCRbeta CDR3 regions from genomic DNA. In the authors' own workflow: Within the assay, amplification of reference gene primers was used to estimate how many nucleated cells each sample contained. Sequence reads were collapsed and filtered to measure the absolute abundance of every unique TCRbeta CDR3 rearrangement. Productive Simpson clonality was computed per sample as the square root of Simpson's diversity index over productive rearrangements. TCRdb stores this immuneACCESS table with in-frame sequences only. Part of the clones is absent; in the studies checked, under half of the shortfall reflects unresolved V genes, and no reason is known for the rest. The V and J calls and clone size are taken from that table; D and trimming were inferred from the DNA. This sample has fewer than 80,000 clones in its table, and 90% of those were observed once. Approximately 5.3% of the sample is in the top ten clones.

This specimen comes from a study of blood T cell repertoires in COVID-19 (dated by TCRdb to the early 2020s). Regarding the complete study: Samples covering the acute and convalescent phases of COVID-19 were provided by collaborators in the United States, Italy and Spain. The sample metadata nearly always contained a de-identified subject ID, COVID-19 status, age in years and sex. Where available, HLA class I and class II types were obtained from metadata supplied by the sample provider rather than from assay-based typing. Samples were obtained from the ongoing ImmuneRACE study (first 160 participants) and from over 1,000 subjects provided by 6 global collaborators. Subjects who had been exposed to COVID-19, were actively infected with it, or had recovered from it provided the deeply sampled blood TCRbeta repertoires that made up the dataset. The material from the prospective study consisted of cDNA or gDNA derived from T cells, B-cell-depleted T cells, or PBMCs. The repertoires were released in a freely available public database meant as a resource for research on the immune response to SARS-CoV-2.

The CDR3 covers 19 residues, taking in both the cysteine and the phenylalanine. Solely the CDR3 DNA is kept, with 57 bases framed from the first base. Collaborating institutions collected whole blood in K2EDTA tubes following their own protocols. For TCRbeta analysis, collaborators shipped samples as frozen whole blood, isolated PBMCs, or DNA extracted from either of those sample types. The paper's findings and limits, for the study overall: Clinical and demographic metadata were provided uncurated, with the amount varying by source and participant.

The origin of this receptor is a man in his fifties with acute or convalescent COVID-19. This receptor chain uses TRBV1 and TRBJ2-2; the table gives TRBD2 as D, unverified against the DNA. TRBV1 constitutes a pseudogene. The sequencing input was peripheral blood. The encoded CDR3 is CTSSQERASGRARTGELFF. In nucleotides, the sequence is TGCACCAGCAGCCAAGAGAGGGCTAGCGGGAGAGCCAGAACCGGGGAGCTGTTTTTT.